Described below is a single T cell receptor beta chain sequence and its context. Its antigen is unknown. V shed 1 base, J shed 8 bases, and the junction held 8 bases outside the gene matches. The CDR3 contains 15 residues. CDR1 MGHRA and CDR2 YSYEKL come from the germline V gene. Several immunoSEQ plates held equal portions of the genomic DNA taken from each subset. The repertoire was sequenced with immunoSEQ multiplex PCR; TCRdb's copy has only in-frame clones and lacks some. The data contain about 1.5 million clones, under 99% of them singletons. This entry is derived from a study of shared clonotypes between healthy human individuals. General study findings and limits: The expectation was that sequencing depth would affect clonotype sharing among donors. Researchers found naive subsets generally carried larger estimated richness than memory subsets.

Source material: naive CD4+ T cells sorted from blood. Subset described: CD45RA+ positively selected. The V gene is TRBV4-1, the J gene TRBJ2-7; TRBD2 matches 10 bases. The receptor was isolated from a man aged 25 to 40 in good health. The CDR3 reads CASSQAPLAGDKQYF. The DNA of the CDR3 is TGCGCCAGCAGCCAAGCGCCCCTAGCGGGAGATAAGCAGTACTTC.